This TCR beta chain came from a study of blood T cell repertoires in COVID-19. Self-reported history from a screening survey and questionnaire set each donor's cohort. This CDR3 comprises 15 residues. CDR1 is MNHEY, CDR2 SMNVEV, per germline (reference sequence). Trimming removed 6 bases from V and 4 bases from J, with 13 bases in between. TCRdb keeps only in-frame clones here, not all; method: immunoSEQ multiplex PCR. The top ten clones hold approximately 4.1% of a sample with about 320,000 clones, 85% to 95% of them seen once. V is TRBV27 and J is TRBJ2-6, with D possibly TRBD1 on 6 matching bases. The sequencing sample was made of PBMCs or T cells enriched from blood (not recorded which). The origin of this receptor is a woman under 40 who had been exposed to COVID-19. CDR3 DNA sequence: TGTGCCAGCAGGCCCACAGGGCGGGGGGCCAACGTCCTGACTTTC. Protein: CASRPTGRGANVLTF.